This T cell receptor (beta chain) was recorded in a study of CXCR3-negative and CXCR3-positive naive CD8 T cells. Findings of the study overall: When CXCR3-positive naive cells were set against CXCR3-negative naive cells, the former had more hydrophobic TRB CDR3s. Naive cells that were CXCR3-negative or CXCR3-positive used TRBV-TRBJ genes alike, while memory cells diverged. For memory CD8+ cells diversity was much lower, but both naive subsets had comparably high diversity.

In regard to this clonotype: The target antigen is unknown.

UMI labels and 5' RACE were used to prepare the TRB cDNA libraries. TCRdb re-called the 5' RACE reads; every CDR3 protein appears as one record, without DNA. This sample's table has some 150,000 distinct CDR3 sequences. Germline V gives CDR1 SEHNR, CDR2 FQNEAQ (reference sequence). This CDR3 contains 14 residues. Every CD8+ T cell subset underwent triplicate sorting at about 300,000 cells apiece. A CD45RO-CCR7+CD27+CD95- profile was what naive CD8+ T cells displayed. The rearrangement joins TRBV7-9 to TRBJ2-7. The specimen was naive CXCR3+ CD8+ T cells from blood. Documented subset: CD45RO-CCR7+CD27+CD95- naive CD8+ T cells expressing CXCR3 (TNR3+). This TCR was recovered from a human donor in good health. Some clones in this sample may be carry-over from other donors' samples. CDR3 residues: CASSSPNEAYEQYF.